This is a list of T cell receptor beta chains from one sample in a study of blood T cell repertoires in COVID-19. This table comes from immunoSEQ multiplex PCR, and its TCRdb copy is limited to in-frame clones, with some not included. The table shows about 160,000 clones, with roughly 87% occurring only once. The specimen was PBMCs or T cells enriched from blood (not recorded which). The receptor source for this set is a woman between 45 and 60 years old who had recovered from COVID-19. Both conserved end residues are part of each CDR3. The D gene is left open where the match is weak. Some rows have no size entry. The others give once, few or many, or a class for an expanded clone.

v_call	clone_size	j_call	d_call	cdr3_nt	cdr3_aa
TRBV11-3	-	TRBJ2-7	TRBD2	TGTGCCAGCAGCTACCGGACTAGCGGGACCCCCTACGAGCAGTACTTC	CASSYRTSGTPYEQYF
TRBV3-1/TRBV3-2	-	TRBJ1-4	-	TGTGCCAGCAGTAGACTCACCTCTCCAGAAAAACTGTTTTTT	CASSRLTSPEKLFF
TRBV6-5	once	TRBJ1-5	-	TGTGCCAGCAGTTACGATCGGGGGAGGCAGCCCCAGCATTTT	CASSYDRGRQPQHF
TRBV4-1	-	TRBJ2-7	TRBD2	TGCGCCAGCAGCCAAGTCCTAGCGGGACCCCGGTCCTACGAGCAGTACTTC	CASSQVLAGPRSYEQYF
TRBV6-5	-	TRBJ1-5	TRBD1	TGTGCCAGCAGTTCGGACAGGGGCCGCAATCAGCCCCAGCATTTT	CASSSDRGRNQPQHF
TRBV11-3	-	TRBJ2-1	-	TGTGCCAGCAGCTCCCCAGCGGACTCCTACAATGAGCAGTTCTTC	CASSSPADSYNEQFF
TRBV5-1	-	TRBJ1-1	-	TGCGCCAGCGGAGAAATTCCGAACACTGAAGCTTTCTTT	CASGEIPNTEAFF
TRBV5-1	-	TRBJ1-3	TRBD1	TGCGCCAGCAGCTCCACGACAGGGAGCTCTGGAAACACCATATATTTT	CASSSTTGSSGNTIYF
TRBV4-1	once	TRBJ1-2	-	TGCGCCAGCAGCCAACCCCTCGAGAGTCCCGGCTACACCTTC	CASSQPLESPGYTF
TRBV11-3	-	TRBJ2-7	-	TGTGCCAGCAGCTTAGTGAAGTCAGGAACCTACGAGCAGTACTTC	CASSLVKSGTYEQYF
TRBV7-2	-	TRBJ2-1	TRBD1	TGTGCCAGCAGCTTAAGGACAGGGCGGTCCTACAATGAGCAGTTCTTC	CASSLRTGRSYNEQFF
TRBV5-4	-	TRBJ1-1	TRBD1	TGTGCCAGCAGCCCGGGACAGCTGCAGACTGAAGCTTTCTTT	CASSPGQLQTEAFF
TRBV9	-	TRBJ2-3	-	TGTGCCAGCAGCGTGGGAAGCGGGCGGACAGATACGCAGTATTTT	CASSVGSGRTDTQYF
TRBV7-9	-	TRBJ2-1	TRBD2	TGTGCCAGCAGCTTACGGGGACTAGCGCACTACAATGAGCAGTTCTTC	CASSLRGLAHYNEQFF
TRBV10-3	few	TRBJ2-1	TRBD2	TGTGCCATCAGTGAGCTAGCGGGAGCGGGCAATGAGCAGTTCTTC	CAISELAGAGNEQFF
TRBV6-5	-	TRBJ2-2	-	TGTGCCAGCAGGACGGGCACCGGGGAGCTGTTTTTT	CASRTGTGELFF
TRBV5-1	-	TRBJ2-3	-	TGCGCCAGCAGACAGGCGGGGAGCACAGATACGCAGTATTTT	CASRQAGSTDTQYF
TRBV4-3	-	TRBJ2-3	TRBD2	TGCGCCAGCAGCCAAGATCGCACTAGCGGGAGGGAGCAGTATTTT	CASSQDRTSGREQYF
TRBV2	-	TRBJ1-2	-	TGTGCCAGCAGTGAAAACAGGGATAACTATGGCTACACCTTC	CASSENRDNYGYTF
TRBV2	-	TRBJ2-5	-	TGTGCCAGCAGTGCCGGGGGGACCCAGTACTTC	CASSAGGTQYF
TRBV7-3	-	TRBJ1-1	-	TGTGCCAGCAGCTTGAGCCGAGTGAACACTGAAGCTTTCTTT	CASSLSRVNTEAFF
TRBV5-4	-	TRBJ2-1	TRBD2	TGTGCCAGCAGCTTTCTAGCGGGATACAATGAGCAGTTCTTC	CASSFLAGYNEQFF
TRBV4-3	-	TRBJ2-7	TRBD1	TGCGCCAGCAGCCAAACCCGAGGACAGGGGGCGAACGAGCAGTACTTC	CASSQTRGQGANEQYF
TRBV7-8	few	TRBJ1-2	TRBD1	TGTGCCAGCAGCTTAGCGGGACAGGGAACCTATGGCTACACCTTC	CASSLAGQGTYGYTF
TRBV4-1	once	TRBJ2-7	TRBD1	TGCGCCAGCAGCCAAGACGCCGACAGGGGTATCTACGAGCAGTACTTC	CASSQDADRGIYEQYF
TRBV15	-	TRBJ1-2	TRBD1	TGTGCCACCAGCATGGACAGGGTGGGCGGCTACACCTTC	CATSMDRVGGYTF
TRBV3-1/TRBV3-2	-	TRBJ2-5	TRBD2	TGTGCCAGCAGCCAATGGGCGGGAGCTTCCCAAGAGACCCAGTACTTC	CASSQWAGASQETQYF
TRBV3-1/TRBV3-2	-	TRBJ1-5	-	TGTGCCAGCAGCGACCGAGGGTCGGGTCAGCCCCAGCATTTT	CASSDRGSGQPQHF
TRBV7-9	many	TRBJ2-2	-	TGTGCCAGCAGCTTAGGTCCCAGGGGGGCCGGGGAGCTGTTTTTT	CASSLGPRGAGELFF
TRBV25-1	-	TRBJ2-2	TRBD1	TGTGCCAGCAGCCCCCGGACAGGGACGGGGGAGCTGTTTTTT	CASSPRTGTGELFF
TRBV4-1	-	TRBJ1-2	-	TGCGCCAGCAGCCCGGGGAGGGCGGCGATCTATGGCTACACCTTC	CASSPGRAAIYGYTF
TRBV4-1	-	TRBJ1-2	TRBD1	TGCGCCAGCAGCCAAACCGGGACAGGGACCGGCTACACCTTC	CASSQTGTGTGYTF
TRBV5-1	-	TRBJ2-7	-	TGCGCCAGCAGCACACTGGACTCAACCTCCTACGAGCAGTACTTC	CASSTLDSTSYEQYF
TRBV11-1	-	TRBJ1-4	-	TGTGCCAGCAGCCGGGATTTAGATGATGAAAAACTGTTTTTT	CASSRDLDDEKLFF
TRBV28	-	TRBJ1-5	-	TGTGCCAACGCCTTTACGGGGATGTTTAATCAGCCCCAGCATTTT	CANAFTGMFNQPQHF
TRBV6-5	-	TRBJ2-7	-	TGTGCCAGCAGTTACGGTGACAGCTCCTACGAGCAGTACTTC	CASSYGDSSYEQYF
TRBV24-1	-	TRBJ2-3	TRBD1	TGTGCCACCAGTGATCTACGTTCGGGACAGGGAGCATCCCGCACAGATACGCAGTATTTT	CATSDLRSGQGASRTDTQYF
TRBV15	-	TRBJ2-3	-	TGTGCCACCAGCACAGGACAAAAGACAGATACGCAGTATTTT	CATSTGQKTDTQYF
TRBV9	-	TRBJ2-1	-	TGTGCCAGCAGCGCCTACAGGAGTTCCTACAATGAGCAGTTCTTC	CASSAYRSSYNEQFF
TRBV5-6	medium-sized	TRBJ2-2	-	TGTGCCAGCAGCTTATCAGGGAACACCGGGGAGCTGTTTTTT	CASSLSGNTGELFF
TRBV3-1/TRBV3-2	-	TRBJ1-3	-	TGTGCCAGCAGCCTTTCAACTACAGGGCTAAGTGGAAACACCATATATTTT	CASSLSTTGLSGNTIYF
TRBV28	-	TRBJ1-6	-	TGTGCCAGCAGTCGACGGGACACCTTCAATTCACCCCTCCACTTT	CASSRRDTFNSPLHF
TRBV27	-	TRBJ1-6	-	TGTGCCAGCAAGGGCAGGGGAAATAATTCACCCCTCCACTTT	CASKGRGNNSPLHF
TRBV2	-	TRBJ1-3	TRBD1	TGTGCCAGCAGTGAACGGGCAGGGGGTTACTCTGGAAACACCATATATTTT	CASSERAGGYSGNTIYF
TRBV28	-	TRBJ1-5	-	TGTGCCAGCAGTTTCCCTGGGGGGGGAAGCAATCAGCCCCAGCATTTT	CASSFPGGGSNQPQHF
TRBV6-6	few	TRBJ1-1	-	TGTGCCAGCAGTTATGCCGAGTGGACTGAAGCTTTCTTT	CASSYAEWTEAFF
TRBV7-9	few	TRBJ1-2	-	TGTGCCAGCAGCTTAGCGATGAGAAGCTATGGCTACACCTTC	CASSLAMRSYGYTF
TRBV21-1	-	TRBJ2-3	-	TGTGCCAGCCTCCGGGGGAGCACAGATACGCAGTATTTT	CASLRGSTDTQYF
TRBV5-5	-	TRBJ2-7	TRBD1	TGTGCCAGCAGTACCGCACCGGGACAGGTTTTTTACGAGCAGTACTTC	CASSTAPGQVFYEQYF
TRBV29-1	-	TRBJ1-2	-	TGCAGCTCCTCCACAGGGAACTATGGCTACACCTTC	CSSSTGNYGYTF
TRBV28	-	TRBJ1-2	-	TGTGCCAGCAGTCCCAAGACAGGAGGCTACACCTTC	CASSPKTGGYTF
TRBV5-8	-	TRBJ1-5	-	TGTGCCAGCAGCCTCGGGGCCAGGGGTAGCAATCAGCCCCAGCATTTT	CASSLGARGSNQPQHF
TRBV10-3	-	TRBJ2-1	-	TGTGCCTCCGCGCGATTGGATGAGCAGTTCTTC	CASARLDEQFF